This T cell receptor (beta chain) originates from a study of T cells after yellow fever vaccination. The CDR3 is 17 amino acids. Per the germline V gene, CDR1 is LGHNA and CDR2 is YNFKEQ. J was trimmed by 0 bases and V by 2 bases; bases with no gene match: 5. Using its own MiXCR run on the 5' RACE reads, TCRdb lists one record per CDR3 protein. Of hundreds of thousands of distinct CDR3 sequences listed, roughly 22% are singletons. The clonotype was recovered from a man younger than 30 who received the YFV17D yellow fever vaccine. The J gene is TRBJ2-1, the V gene TRBV4-2; 9 bases are a match to TRBD2. Sample: PBMCs, taken around 3 weeks after the first yellow fever vaccination. CDR3 in DNA: TGTGCCAGCAGCCAAACTAGCGGGCCTAGCTCCTACAATGAGCAGTTCTTC. This codes for CASSQTSGPSSYNEQFF.